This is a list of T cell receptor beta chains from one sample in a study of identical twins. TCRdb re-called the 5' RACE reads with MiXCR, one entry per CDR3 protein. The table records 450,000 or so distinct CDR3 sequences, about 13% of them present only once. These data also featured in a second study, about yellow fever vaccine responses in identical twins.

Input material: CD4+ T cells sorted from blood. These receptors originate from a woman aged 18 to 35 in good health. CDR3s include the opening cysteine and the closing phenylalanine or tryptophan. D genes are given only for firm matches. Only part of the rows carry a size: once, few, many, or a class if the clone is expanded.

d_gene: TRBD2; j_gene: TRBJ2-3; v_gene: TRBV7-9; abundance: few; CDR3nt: TGTGCCAGCAGCTTAGCACGGGAGGGAGATACGCAGTATTTT; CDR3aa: CASSLAREGDTQYF
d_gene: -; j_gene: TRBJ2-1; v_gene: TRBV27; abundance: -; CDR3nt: TGTGCCAGCAGTTTTGGGGACATTTACAATGAGCAGTTCTTC; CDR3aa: CASSFGDIYNEQFF
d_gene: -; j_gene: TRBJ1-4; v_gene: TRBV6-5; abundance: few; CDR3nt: TGTGCCAGCGCTAGAGGTGAAAAACTGTTTTTT; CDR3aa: CASARGEKLFF
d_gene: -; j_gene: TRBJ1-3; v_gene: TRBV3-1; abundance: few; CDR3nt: TGTGCCAGCAGCCAAGTAGGCGGAGGACCTGGAAACACCATATATTTT; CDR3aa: CASSQVGGGPGNTIYF
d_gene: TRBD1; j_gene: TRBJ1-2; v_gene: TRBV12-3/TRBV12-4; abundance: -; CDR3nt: TGTGCCAGCACCGACTCTAATACAGGGGGAGGCTACACCTTC; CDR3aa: CASTDSNTGGGYTF
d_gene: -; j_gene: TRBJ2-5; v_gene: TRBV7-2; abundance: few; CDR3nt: TGTGCCAGCAGAACCCGGGGAGGAGGGACCCAGTACTTC; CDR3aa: CASRTRGGGTQYF
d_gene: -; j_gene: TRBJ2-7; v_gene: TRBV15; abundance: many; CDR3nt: TGTGCCACCAGCAGAGATGTAGAGGTCTACGAGCAGTACTTC; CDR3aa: CATSRDVEVYEQYF
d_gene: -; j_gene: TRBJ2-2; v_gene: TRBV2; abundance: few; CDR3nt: TGTGCCAGCAGGCCAGGCTTACACACCGGGGAGCTGTTTTTT; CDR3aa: CASRPGLHTGELFF
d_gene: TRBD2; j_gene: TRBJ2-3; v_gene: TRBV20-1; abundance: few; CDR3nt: TGCAGTGCTAGAGTTAGCGGGAGGAGCACAGATACGCAGTATTTT; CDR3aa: CSARVSGRSTDTQYF
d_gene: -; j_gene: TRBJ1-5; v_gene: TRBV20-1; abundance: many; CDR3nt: TGCAGTGTAAGCCCGGGACAAGCCAATCAGCCCCAGCATTTT; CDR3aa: CSVSPGQANQPQHF
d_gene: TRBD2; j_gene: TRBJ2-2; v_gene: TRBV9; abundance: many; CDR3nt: TGTGCCAGCAGCCCAGTAGCGGGGGGAATCGGGGAGCTGTTTTTT; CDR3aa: CASSPVAGGIGELFF
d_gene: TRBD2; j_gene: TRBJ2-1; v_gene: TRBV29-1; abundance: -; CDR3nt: TGCAGCGCCCCCTCACCCGGGAGGGGGAACTACAATGAGCAGTTCTTC; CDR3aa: CSAPSPGRGNYNEQFF
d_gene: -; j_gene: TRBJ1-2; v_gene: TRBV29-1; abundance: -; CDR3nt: TGCAGCGCGGGGGATGCGATTAACTATGGCTACACCTTC; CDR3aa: CSAGDAINYGYTF
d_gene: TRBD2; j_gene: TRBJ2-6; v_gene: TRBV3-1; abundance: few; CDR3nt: TGTGCCAGCTGTTTGGGAGGCCTAGCGGGTCTCTCTGGGGCCAACGTCCTGACTTTC; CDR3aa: CASCLGGLAGLSGANVLTF
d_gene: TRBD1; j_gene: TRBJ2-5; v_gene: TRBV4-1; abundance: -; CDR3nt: TGCGCCAGCAGCCAAGATCCGGGACAGTCTCAAGAGACCCAGTACTTC; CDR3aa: CASSQDPGQSQETQYF
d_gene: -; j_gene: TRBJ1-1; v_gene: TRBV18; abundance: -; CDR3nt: TGTGCCAGCTCACCGCTCGACAGGCTGACTGAAGCTTTCTTT; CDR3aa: CASSPLDRLTEAFF
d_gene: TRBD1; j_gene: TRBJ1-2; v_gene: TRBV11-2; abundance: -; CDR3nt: TGTGCCAGCAGCAGGGCCCCGACGTCGACGGGACAGAACTATGGCTACACCTTC; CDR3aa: CASSRAPTSTGQNYGYTF
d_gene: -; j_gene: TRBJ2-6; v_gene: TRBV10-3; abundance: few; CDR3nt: TGTGCCATCAGTGTAGGGGCTGGGGCCAACGTCCTGACTTTC; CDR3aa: CAISVGAGANVLTF
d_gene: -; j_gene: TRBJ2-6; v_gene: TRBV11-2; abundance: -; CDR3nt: TGTGCCAGCAGCTTGTTAGGAGGGGGGAGGTCTGGGGCCAACGTCCTGACTTTC; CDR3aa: CASSLLGGGRSGANVLTF
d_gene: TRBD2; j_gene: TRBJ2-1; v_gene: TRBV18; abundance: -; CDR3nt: TGTGCCAGCTCACCAGGGGCGGGAGAACGTGAGCAGTTCTTC; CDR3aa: CASSPGAGEREQFF
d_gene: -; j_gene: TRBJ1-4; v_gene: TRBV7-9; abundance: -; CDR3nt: TGTGCCAGCAGCCCGCGCGTGGCCAGAGGAAAACTGTTTTTT; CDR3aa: CASSPRVARGKLFF
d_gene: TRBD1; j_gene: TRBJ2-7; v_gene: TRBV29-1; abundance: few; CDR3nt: TGCAGCGCCCGACCGGGACAGGGGGCGCAAAACGAGCAGTACTTC; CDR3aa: CSARPGQGAQNEQYF
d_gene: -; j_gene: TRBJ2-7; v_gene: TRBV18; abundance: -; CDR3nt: TGTGCCAGCTCACCACCGGGCCGAGTAAAGCCCTACGAGCAGTACTTC; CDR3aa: CASSPPGRVKPYEQYF
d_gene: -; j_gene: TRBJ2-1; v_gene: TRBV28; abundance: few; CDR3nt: TGTGCCAGCAGCCAATCGGACCCCCTTATCCCCTTCGATGAGCAGTTCTTC; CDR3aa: CASSQSDPLIPFDEQFF
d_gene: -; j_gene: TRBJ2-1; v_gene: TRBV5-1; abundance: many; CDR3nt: TGCGCCAGCAGCTTGTGGGTAAATGAGCAGTTCTTC; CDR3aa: CASSLWVNEQFF
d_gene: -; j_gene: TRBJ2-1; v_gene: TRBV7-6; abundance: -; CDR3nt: TGTGCCAGCAGCTTACCTGGGACGACCAATGAGCAGTTCTTC; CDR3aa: CASSLPGTTNEQFF
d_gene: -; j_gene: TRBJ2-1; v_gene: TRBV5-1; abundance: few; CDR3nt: TGCGCCAGCAGCAACGAGCAACGTCGGTTCTTC; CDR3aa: CASSNEQRRFF
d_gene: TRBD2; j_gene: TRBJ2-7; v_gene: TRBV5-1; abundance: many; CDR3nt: TGCGCCAGCAGCTTGGGTCCGGCGGGAGCGGGTTACTACGAGCAGTACTTC; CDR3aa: CASSLGPAGAGYYEQYF
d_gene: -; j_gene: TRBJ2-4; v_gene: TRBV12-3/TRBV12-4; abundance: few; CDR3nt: TGTGCCACCCGGGGAGTAGCCAAAAACATTCAGTACTTC; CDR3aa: CATRGVAKNIQYF
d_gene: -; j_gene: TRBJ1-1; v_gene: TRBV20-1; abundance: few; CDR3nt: TGCAGTGCTAGATTGGGGGACGCTTTCTTT; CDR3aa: CSARLGDAFF
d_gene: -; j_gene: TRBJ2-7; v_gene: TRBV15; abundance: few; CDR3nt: TGTGCCACCAGCAGAGATCGAGTCGGTCGGTCCTACGAGCAGTACTTC; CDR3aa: CATSRDRVGRSYEQYF
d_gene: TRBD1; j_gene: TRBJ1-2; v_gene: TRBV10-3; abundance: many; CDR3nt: TGTGCCATCAGTGAGGATCCAGGGGGCGCGGGCTACACCTTC; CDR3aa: CAISEDPGGAGYTF
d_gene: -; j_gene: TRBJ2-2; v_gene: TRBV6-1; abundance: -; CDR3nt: TGTGCCAGCAAAATTTTTATGAACACCGGGGAGCTGTTTTTT; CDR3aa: CASKIFMNTGELFF
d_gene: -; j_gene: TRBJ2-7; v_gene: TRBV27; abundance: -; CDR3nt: TGTGCCAGCAGTTCCCTGGACAGTAGCTCCTACGAGCAGTACTTC; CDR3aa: CASSSLDSSSYEQYF
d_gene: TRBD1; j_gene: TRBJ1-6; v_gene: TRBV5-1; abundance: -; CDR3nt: TGCGCCAGCAGCTTTGAGGACAGGCTAGGCAATTCACCCCTCCACTTT; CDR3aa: CASSFEDRLGNSPLHF
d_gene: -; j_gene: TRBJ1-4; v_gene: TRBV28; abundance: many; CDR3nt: TGTGCCACCAGTTTAAGGCGAACTACTAATGAAAAACTGTTTTTT; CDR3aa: CATSLRRTTNEKLFF
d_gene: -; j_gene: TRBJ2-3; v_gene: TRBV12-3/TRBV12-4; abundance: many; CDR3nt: TGTGCCAGCATGCGCCTAGGCAGCACAGATACGCAGTATTTT; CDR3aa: CASMRLGSTDTQYF
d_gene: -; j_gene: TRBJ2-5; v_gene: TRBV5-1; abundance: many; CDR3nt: TGTGCCAGCAGCTTAGCCCTACAAGAGACCCAGTACTTC; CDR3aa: CASSLALQETQYF
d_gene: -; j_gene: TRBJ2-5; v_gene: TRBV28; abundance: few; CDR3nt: TGTGCCAGCAGTCCCAGAGCCGGCATCATCGTCTCGGAGACCCAGTACTTC; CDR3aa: CASSPRAGIIVSETQYF
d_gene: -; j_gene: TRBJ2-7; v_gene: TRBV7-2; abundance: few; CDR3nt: TGTGCCAGCAGCTTAGAAGCGGGTCCCCACGAGCAGTACTTC; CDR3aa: CASSLEAGPHEQYF
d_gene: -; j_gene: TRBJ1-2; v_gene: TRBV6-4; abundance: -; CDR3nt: TGTGCCAGCAGTGACGGGGGCAACTATGGCTACACCTTC; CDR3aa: CASSDGGNYGYTF
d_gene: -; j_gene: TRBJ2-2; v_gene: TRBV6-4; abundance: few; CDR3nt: TGTGCCAGCAGCCCTGGACCCTTGAACCCCGGGGAGCTGTTTTTT; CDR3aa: CASSPGPLNPGELFF
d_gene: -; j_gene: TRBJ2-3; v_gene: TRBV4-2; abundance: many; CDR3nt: TGTGCCAGCAGCCAAGAGGCCCCGCCTGGGGATACGCAGTATTTT; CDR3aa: CASSQEAPPGDTQYF
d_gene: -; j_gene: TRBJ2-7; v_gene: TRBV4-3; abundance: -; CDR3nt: TGCGCCAGCAGCCAAGACTCTGGTGGTTCAACCTACGAGCAGTACTTC; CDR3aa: CASSQDSGGSTYEQYF
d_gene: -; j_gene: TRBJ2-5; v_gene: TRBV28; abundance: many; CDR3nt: TGTGCCAGCAGTTTATTAAGGAGTTTGGTGGAGACCCAGTACTTC; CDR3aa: CASSLLRSLVETQYF
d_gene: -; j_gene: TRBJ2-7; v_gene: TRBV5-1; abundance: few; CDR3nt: TGCGCCAGCAGCTTGTCTGGGGCCTACGAGCAGTACTTC; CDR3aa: CASSLSGAYEQYF
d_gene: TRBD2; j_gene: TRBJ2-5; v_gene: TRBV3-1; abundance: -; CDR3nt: TGTGCCAGCAGCCAAGAATTAGCGGGGGCTAGCGAGACCCAGTACTTC; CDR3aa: CASSQELAGASETQYF
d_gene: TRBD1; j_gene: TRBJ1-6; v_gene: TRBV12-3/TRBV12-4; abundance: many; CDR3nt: TGTGCCAGCAGTCTGGGACAGGTTAATTCACCCCTCCACTTT; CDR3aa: CASSLGQVNSPLHF
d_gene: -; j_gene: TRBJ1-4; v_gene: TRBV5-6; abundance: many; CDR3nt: TGTGCCAGCAGCGTGCAGGGTAATGAAAAACTGTTTTTT; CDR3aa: CASSVQGNEKLFF
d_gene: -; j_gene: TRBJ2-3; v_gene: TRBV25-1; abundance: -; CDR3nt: TGTGCCAGCAGTGATACGGGGACCCTCACAGATACGCAGTATTTT; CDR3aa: CASSDTGTLTDTQYF
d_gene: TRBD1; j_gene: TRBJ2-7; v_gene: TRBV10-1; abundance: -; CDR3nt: TGCGCCAGCAGTGAAGGACAGGTTCCATCCTACGAGCAGTACTTC; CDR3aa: CASSEGQVPSYEQYF
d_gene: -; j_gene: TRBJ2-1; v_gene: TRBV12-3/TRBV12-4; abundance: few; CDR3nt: TGTGCCAGCAGTAAAACGGGACGAGATGAGCAGTTCTTC; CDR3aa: CASSKTGRDEQFF
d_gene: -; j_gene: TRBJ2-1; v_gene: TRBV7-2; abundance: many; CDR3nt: TGTGCCAGCAGCTTACTCGCCTTAGTGTACAATGAGCAGTTCTTC; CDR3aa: CASSLLALVYNEQFF
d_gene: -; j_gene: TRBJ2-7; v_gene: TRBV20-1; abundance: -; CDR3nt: TGCAGTGCAAATGGAATTGGACGAGACGCCATCGAGCAGTACTTC; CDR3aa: CSANGIGRDAIEQYF
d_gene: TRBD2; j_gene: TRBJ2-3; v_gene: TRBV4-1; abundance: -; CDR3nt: TGCGCCAGCAGCCAAGAGATGGGGAGGGAGACGAGGGGTACGCAGTATTTT; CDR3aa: CASSQEMGRETRGTQYF
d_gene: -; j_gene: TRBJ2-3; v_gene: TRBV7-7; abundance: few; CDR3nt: TGTGCTAGCAGCTTAGGTATTAGCCCCAGCACAGATACGCAGTATTTT; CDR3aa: CASSLGISPSTDTQYF
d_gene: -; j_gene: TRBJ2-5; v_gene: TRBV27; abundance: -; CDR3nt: TGTGCCAGCAGTTTAGTCGGCTCACTCGTGGAGACCCAGTACTTC; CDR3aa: CASSLVGSLVETQYF
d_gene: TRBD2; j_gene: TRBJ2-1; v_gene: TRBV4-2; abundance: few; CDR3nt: TGTGCCAGCAGAAGCGGGGTTGGCAATCAGCAGTTCTTC; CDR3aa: CASRSGVGNQQFF
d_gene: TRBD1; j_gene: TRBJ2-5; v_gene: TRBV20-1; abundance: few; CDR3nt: TGCAGTGCTAGAGTCCAGGGACAGGAGACCCAGTACTTC; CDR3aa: CSARVQGQETQYF